One and the same sample provided the 23 T cell receptor beta chains below, sequenced in a study of PD-1 blockade in classical Hodgkin lymphoma. All trial patients relapsed after autologous stem cell transplantation. Profiling relied on immunoSEQ multiplex PCR, and the TCRdb table lists in-frame clones only, not all of them. Of nearly 60,000 clones listed, approximately 90% are singletons. The specimen comprised peripheral blood mononuclear cells (PBMCs), sampled before the second cycle of nivolumab. Receptors originate from a human donor with classical Hodgkin lymphoma.

The chain is built from TRBV5-5 and TRBJ2-7, with 7 bases fitting TRBD1. Germline V CDR1 and CDR2: SGHKS, YYEKEE (reference sequence). The trim removed 0 bases at V and 3 bases at J, leaving 9 bases unmatched. This CDR3 has 16 amino acids. The CDR3 DNA sequence: TGTGCCAGCAGCTTGGTTGGACAGGTTTTTTTCTACGAGCAGTACTTC. Translated: CASSLVGQVFFYEQYF.

The chain employs TRBV28 and TRBJ1-2, with a tentative D call TRBD1 (5 bases). The V end lost 3 bases, the J end lost 4 bases, and 12 bases lay between the germline ends. Germline-derived CDR1 and CDR2 are MDHEN and SYDVKM. The CDR3 contains 14 residues. The CDR3 bases are TGTGCCAGCAGTTTCCCTGACAGATCCTATGGCTACACCTTC. It encodes CASSFPDRSYGYTF.

The chain uses TRBV9 and TRBJ2-7; D remains unclear. There are 14 residues in the CDR3. The ends were cut back, 0 bases at V and 5 bases at J, with 12 bases in the middle. Germline-derived CDR1 and CDR2 are SGDLS and YYNGEE. CDR3 in amino acids: CASSVGSGINEQYF. As DNA, the CDR3 is TGTGCCAGCAGCGTAGGATCTGGGATCAACGAGCAGTACTTC.

The chain links TRBV5-6 to TRBJ2-2; D unclear. Germline CDR1 SGHDT, CDR2 YYEEEE. The CDR3 is 15 amino acids. V lost 1 base, J lost 1 base, and 8 bases lay in between. The CDR3 nucleotides read TGTGCCAGCAGCTTGTGGACGGTGAACACCGGGGAGCTGTTTTTT. It is translated as CASSLWTVNTGELFF.

V usage is TRBV19 and J usage is TRBJ2-1; TRBD2 matches 11 bases. The V gene's germline CDR1 is LNHDA and CDR2 SQIVND (reference sequence). J lost 6 bases, V lost 4 bases, and 2 bases had no gene match. This CDR3 is built from 14 residues. The DNA for the CDR3 is TGTGCCAGTAGTAATAGCGGGAGGGGCAATGAGCAGTTCTTC. As protein: CASSNSGRGNEQFF.

This rearrangement joins TRBV7-9 to TRBJ2-2; no clear D. Germline assignment: CDR1 SEHNR and CDR2 FQNEAQ (reference sequence). CDR3 length: 14 residues. The V and J ends lost 3 bases and 3 bases respectively, with 8 bases between them. CDR3: CASSFVSDTGELFF. The CDR3 DNA reads as TGTGCCAGCAGCTTTGTCTCCGACACCGGGGAGCTGTTTTTT.

The chain joins TRBV2 to TRBJ1-2; 7 nucleotides match TRBD1. The CDR3 has 14 residues. The V and J ends lost 6 bases and 0 bases, in that order; junction bases with no gene match: 4. The germline CDR1 and CDR2 sequences are SNHLY and FYNNEI. CDR3 nucleotides: TGTGCCAGCAGGGGGGACAGTTCTAACTATGGCTACACCTTC. Translating it yields CASRGDSSNYGYTF.

The chain combines TRBV6-4 with TRBJ2-3; 9 bases align to TRBD2. With V trimmed by 2 bases and J by 4 bases, 7 bases remained unmatched. The CDR3 extends over 16 amino acids. From germline, CDR1 is MRHNA and CDR2 SNTAGT. CDR3 coding DNA: TGTGCCAGCAGTGACAAGAGTGGCGGGGGGGCAGATACGCAGTATTTT. Residues: CASSDKSGGGADTQYF.

This chain uses TRBV27 with TRBJ1-5; unclear D gene. This CDR3 has 14 residues. V gave up 3 bases and J gave up 3 bases, with 9 bases separating them. The germline CDR1 and CDR2 sequences are MNHEY and SMNVEV (reference sequence). CDR3 nucleotides: TGTGCCAGCAGTTTTGGCAGCCTCAATCAGCCCCAGCATTTT. Its translation: CASSFGSLNQPQHF.

The CDR3 loop reads CASSPPGPYHYEQYF. In nucleotides, the CDR3 is TGTGCCAGCTCACCACCCGGACCCTATCATTACGAGCAGTACTTC. This chain uses TRBV18 with TRBJ2-7, with D unclear. V dropped 0 bases and J dropped 4 bases, with 13 bases sitting between them. The germline CDR1 and CDR2 sequences are KGHSH and LQKENI. This CDR3 is 15 amino acids long.

Only one count was recorded for this clone. CDR3 residues: CASSPPMDSPYNEQFF. The CDR3 DNA sequence: TGCGCCAGCAGCCCACCAATGGACAGCCCCTACAATGAGCAGTTCTTC. This chain joins TRBV5-1 and TRBJ2-1; possibly TRBD1 for D (6 bases). The CDR3 spans 16 residues. Germline V gene lookup returns CDR1 SGHRS and CDR2 YFSETQ. V was shortened by 4 bases and J by 2 bases, with 16 bases between the two germline ends.

The chain couples TRBV30 to TRBJ2-5; possibly TRBD1 for D (5 bases). Germline CDR1 GTSNPN, CDR2 SVGIG (reference sequence). The CDR3 is made up of 13 amino acids. V lost 0 bases and J 4 bases, leaving 9 bases between the germline ends. The CDR3 loop is CAWSVSGPETQYF. The CDR3 nucleotides are TGTGCCTGGAGTGTATCAGGGCCAGAGACCCAGTACTTC.

This chain links TRBV5-1 with TRBJ2-7; the match to TRBD1 covers 11 bases. Trimming took 3 bases from V and 2 from J; bases not matched to a gene: 4. The germline CDR1 and CDR2 sequences are SGHRS and YFSETQ. The CDR3 totals 15 residues. CDR3 in amino acids: CASSSGQGETYEQYF. As DNA, the CDR3 is TGCGCCAGCAGCTCGGGACAGGGGGAAACCTACGAGCAGTACTTC.

The chain couples TRBV28 to TRBJ1-4; D call uncertain. With 6 bases removed from V and 1 base from J, the gap between germline ends came to 9 bases. This CDR3 contains 14 residues. Germline-derived CDR1 and CDR2 are MDHEN and SYDVKM. This chain's CDR3 is CASRLGETNEKLFF. As DNA, the CDR3 is TGTGCCAGCAGACTCGGAGAAACTAATGAAAAACTGTTTTTT. Combining the CDR3 with reference TRBV28 and TRBJ1-4 gives the whole variable domain DVKVTQSSRYLVKRTGEKVFLECVQDMDHENMFWYRQDPGLGLRLIYFSYDVKMKEKGDIPEGYSVSREKKERFSLILESASTNQTSMYLCASRLGETNEKLFFGSGTQLSVL.

V gene TRBV18 combines with J gene TRBJ2-5; D is uncertain. CDR3 length: 16 residues. Looked up from germline, CDR1 is KGHSH and CDR2 is LQKENI. Trimming stripped 6 bases from V and 5 bases from J, with 22 bases between. CDR3 protein: CASSPAALDRRETQYF. CDR3 DNA: TGTGCCAGCTCTCCGGCGGCCCTAGACCGCAGGGAGACCCAGTACTTC.

This clone was detected once. This chain joins TRBV29-1 and TRBJ2-5, with 9 positions matching TRBD1. Trimming removed 4 bases from V and 4 bases from J; junction bases left unmatched: 7. The germline V gene has CDR1 SQVTM and CDR2 ANQGSEA. The CDR3 consists of 14 residues. CDR3 region: CSVGLTGGRETQYF. The DNA of the CDR3 is TGCAGCGTTGGTCTCACAGGGGGCAGAGAGACCCAGTACTTC.

The chain employs TRBV7-8 and TRBJ2-5; unclear D gene. The CDR3 has 15 amino acids. Trimming took 3 bases from V and 2 from J, leaving 13 bases between them. Germline V gene data show CDR1 as SGHVS and CDR2 as FQNEAQ. This CDR3 reads CASSFSRVIQETQYF. CDR3 coding DNA: TGTGCCAGCAGCTTTAGTAGGGTGATTCAAGAGACCCAGTACTTC.

The chain is built from TRBV11-2 and TRBJ2-7; possibly TRBD1 for D (5 bases). Germline CDR1 SGHAT, CDR2 FQNNGV. V was shortened by 1 base and J by 3 bases, with 13 bases between the two germline ends. This CDR3 contains 15 residues. CDR3 region: CASSLGQPQFYEQYF. The CDR3 nucleotides are TGTGCCAGCAGCTTAGGACAGCCGCAATTCTACGAGCAGTACTTC.

The chain carries TRBV20-1 and TRBJ1-4, with unresolved D. The CDR3 extends over 11 amino acids. CDR1 is DFQATT, CDR2 SNEGSKA, per germline (reference sequence). Trimming took off 7 bases at V and 6 bases at J, with 9 bases between the two ends. DNA of the CDR3: TGCAGTGGCCTTCGGGATGAAAAACTGTTTTTT. As protein: CSGLRDEKLFF.

The CDR3, as DNA: TGTGCCAGCAGCTTGGTACTAGGGGGGGCCGGGGAGCTGTTTTTT. Residues: CASSLVLGGAGELFF. The V gene is TRBV5-4, the J gene TRBJ2-2; TRBD2 might be the D (7 bases). Per the germline V gene, CDR1 is SGHNT and CDR2 is YYREEE (reference sequence). The CDR3 is made up of 15 amino acids. V was shortened by 0 bases and J by 6 bases, with 12 bases between the two germline ends.

The chain couples TRBV9 to TRBJ2-2, with D perhaps matching TRBD2 (6 bases). This CDR3 region has 16 residues. CDR1 and CDR2 from the germline V gene are SGDLS and YYNGEE. The V end lost 2 bases, the J end lost 1 base, and 12 bases lay between the germline ends. This CDR3 is CASSVVGGLNTGELFF. Here the CDR3 DNA reads TGTGCCAGCAGCGTCGTGGGAGGACTGAACACCGGGGAGCTGTTTTTT. The full variable domain, with the rest looked up from reference TRBV9 and TRBJ2-2, is DSGVTQTPKHLITATGQRVTLRCSPRSGDLSVYWYQQSLDQGLQFLIQYYNGEERAKGNILERFSAQQFPDLHSELNLSSLELGDSALYFCASSVVGGLNTGELFFGEGSRLTVL.

The rearrangement uses TRBV7-9 and TRBJ2-7, with D perhaps being TRBD1 or TRBD2 (5 bases each). V lost 4 bases and J 1 base, leaving 14 bases between the germline ends. Germline assignment: CDR1 SEHNR and CDR2 FQNEAQ (reference sequence). The CDR3 spans 15 residues. CDR3 amino acids: CASSWRQGISYEQYF. The CDR3 region has the DNA TGTGCCAGCAGCTGGAGGCAGGGCATATCCTACGAGCAGTACTTC.

The chain couples TRBV7-9 to TRBJ1-2, with D tentatively TRBD1 (6 bases). Per germline, CDR1 SEHNR and CDR2 FQNEAQ (reference sequence). CDR3 length equals 15 residues. V gave up 0 bases and J gave up 3 bases, with 11 bases separating them. In DNA, the CDR3 is TGTGCCAGCAGCTTAGCCCCGGGGGCTGACTATGGCTACACCTTC. Translating gives CASSLAPGADYGYTF.